Shown below are 18 T cell receptor beta chains from a single sample sequenced in a study of a mutant IDH1 vaccine in newly diagnosed glioma. Stated time point: week 23, last vaccination. What each vaccine dose contained was 300 ug of mutant IDH1 20-mer peptide, accompanied by topical imiquimod. The repertoire was sequenced with immunoSEQ multiplex PCR; TCRdb's copy has only in-frame clones and lacks some. The table records roughly 30,000 clones, approximately 82% of them present only once. Their cognate antigens are unknown. The material sequenced was PBMCs, taken from a glioma patient whose treatment included an IDH1 peptide vaccine. The receptors shown here come from a young woman with glioma.

The rearrangement links TRBV6-4 to TRBJ1-2; TRBD1 might be the D (6 bases). CDR1 is MRHNA and CDR2 is SNTAGT in the germline V gene. The CDR3 runs to 19 residues. V lost 2 bases and J lost 2, with 24 bases in between. The CDR3 DNA sequence: TGTGCCAGCAGTGACCTCACCCCATACTCGAGGGGGGGGAACTATGGCTACACCTTC. Amino acid sequence: CASSDLTPYSRGGNYGYTF.

J is TRBJ2-7 and V is TRBV6-5, with no clear D. The CDR3 totals 11 residues. Trimming took off 5 bases at V and 7 bases at J, with 9 bases between the two ends. Germline CDR1 is MNHEY and CDR2 is SVGAGI. Written as DNA, the CDR3 is TGTGCCAGCAGTACGCGGTTTGAGCAGTACTTC. Protein sequence: CASSTRFEQYF.

V and J are TRBV7-9 and TRBJ2-4, with TRBD2 as a possible D gene (5 bases). Germline V lookup: CDR1 SEHNR, CDR2 FQNEAQ (reference sequence). This CDR3 comprises 15 residues. V lost 2 bases to trimming and J lost 4 bases, with 12 bases between them. The CDR3 sequence: CASSLNGLEKNIQYF. The CDR3, as DNA: TGTGCCAGCAGCTTAAATGGACTCGAAAAAAACATTCAGTACTTC.

The CDR3 sequence is CSVEDLGAENEKLFF. CDR3 DNA sequence: TGCAGCGTTGAAGATCTTGGGGCTGAGAATGAAAAACTGTTTTTT. V usage is TRBV29-1 and J usage is TRBJ1-4; TRBD1 might be the D (5 bases). Germline CDR1 reads SQVTM; CDR2 reads ANQGSEA. The CDR3 is 15 amino acids. V shed 0 bases and J shed 5 bases, with 13 bases lying between them.

V is TRBV29-1 and J is TRBJ1-1; D not resolved. This CDR3 region has 12 residues. V lost 6 bases and J 0 bases, leaving 8 bases between the germline ends. The germline V gene has CDR1 SQVTM and CDR2 ANQGSEA. Here the CDR3 reads CSVRHMNTEAFF. CDR3 DNA: TGCAGCGTACGGCATATGAACACTGAAGCTTTCTTT. The whole variable domain, remainder taken from reference TRBV29-1 and TRBJ1-1, is SAVISQKPSRDICQRGTSLTIQCQVDSQVTMMFWYRQQPGQSLTLIATANQGSEATYESGFVIDKFPISRPNLTFSTLTVSNMSPEDSSIYLCSVRHMNTEAFFGQGTRLTVV.

The rearrangement joins TRBV7-9 to TRBJ2-7; 9 nucleotides agree with TRBD1. The CDR3 has 17 amino acids. Germline-derived CDR1 and CDR2 are SEHNR and FQNEAQ (reference sequence). The V gene end was trimmed by 4 bases and the J gene end by 0 bases; junction bases not matched to a gene: 10. CDR3 protein: CASSSPVTGGPSYEQYF. The DNA for the CDR3 is TGTGCCAGCAGCTCCCCCGTGACAGGGGGGCCCTCCTACGAGCAGTACTTC.

The chain uses TRBV6-5 and TRBJ1-1, with TRBD1 as a possible D gene (6 bases). CDR3 length equals 14 residues. Germline CDR1 is MNHEY and CDR2 is SVGAGI. Trimming pared 6 bases from V and 4 bases from J, leaving 15 bases between. This chain's CDR3 is CASRLHTQGTEAFF. In DNA, the CDR3 is TGTGCCAGCAGACTACATACACAGGGCACTGAAGCTTTCTTT.

V and J are TRBV7-2 and TRBJ1-1; a weak D match, TRBD1 (6 bases). CDR3 length: 14 residues. The germline V and J ends were trimmed by 3 bases and 5 bases, with 13 bases remaining between them. Germline lookup yields CDR1 SGHTA and CDR2 FQGNSA. The CDR3 sequence: CASSFGGRLTEAFF. The CDR3 nucleotides read TGTGCCAGCAGCTTCGGGGGGCGGTTGACTGAAGCTTTCTTT.

The chain employs TRBV9 and TRBJ2-3; no clear D. V gave up 0 bases and J gave up 3 bases, with 8 bases separating them. CDR3 size: 14 residues. Germline V gene data show CDR1 as SGDLS and CDR2 as YYNGEE. The CDR3 reads CASSVEVRTDTQYF. The CDR3 nucleotides are TGTGCCAGCAGCGTAGAGGTCAGAACAGATACGCAGTATTTT.

Only a few counts were recorded for this clone. This chain connects TRBV25-1 to TRBJ1-4; possibly TRBD1 for D (6 bases). Deletions cut 3 bases from V and 0 bases from J, with 14 bases between. In germline, CDR1 is MGHDK, CDR2 SYGVNS. The CDR3 is 17 amino acids. The CDR3 DNA reads TGTGCCAGCAGTGATCAGGGGCTGGGAGCAACTAATGAAAAACTGTTTTTT. This encodes CASSDQGLGATNEKLFF.

The rearrangement joins TRBV5-4 to TRBJ2-5; 7 positions agree with TRBD2. V gave up 5 bases and J gave up 2 bases; unmatched junction bases: 6. This CDR3 has 14 residues. Germline V lookup: CDR1 SGHNT, CDR2 YYREEE (reference sequence). The CDR3, as DNA: TGTGCCAGCAGTCCGATCGGGGGGCAAGAGACCCAGTACTTC. Translation gives CASSPIGGQETQYF.

V and J are TRBV7-2 and TRBJ2-7; D is possibly TRBD2 (6 bases). The V and J ends lost 5 bases and 0 bases respectively, with 14 bases between them. Germline V gives CDR1 SGHTA, CDR2 FQGNSA. This CDR3 has 15 residues. The CDR3 protein is CASSRPVGGSYEQYF. The CDR3 bases are TGTGCCAGCAGCCGTCCGGTCGGGGGCTCCTACGAGCAGTACTTC. The full variable domain, its missing parts supplied by reference TRBV7-2 and TRBJ2-7, is GAGVSQSPSNKVTEKGKDVELRCDPISGHTALYWYRQSLGQGLEFLIYFQGNSAPDKSGLPSDRFSAERTGGSVSTLTIQRTQQEDSAVYLCASSRPVGGSYEQYFGPGTRLTVT.

The V call is TRBV5-1, the J call TRBJ1-1; the match to TRBD1 covers 7 bases. The J segment lost 0 bases and the V segment lost 0 bases, leaving 8 bases of the junction unmatched. Germline loops: CDR1 SGHRS, CDR2 YFSETQ. The CDR3 sequence is 17 residues long. The CDR3 bases are TGCGCCAGCAGCTTGGAAGGCCCGGACAGGTTGAACACTGAAGCTTTCTTT. It encodes CASSLEGPDRLNTEAFF.

This clone showed up just a few times. The chain links TRBV2 to TRBJ2-1, with 16 bases aligning to TRBD2. From germline, CDR1 is SNHLY and CDR2 FYNNEI. The CDR3 covers 20 residues. Unmatched junction bases numbered 10, after V lost 2 bases and J lost 3 bases. CDR3 sequence reads: CASSEPSSGLAGGYYNEQFF. The CDR3 DNA sequence: TGTGCCAGCAGTGAACCTTCATCGGGACTAGCGGGGGGGTACTACAATGAGCAGTTCTTC. Based on the CDR3 plus reference TRBV2 and TRBJ2-1, the full variable domain is EPEVTQTPSHQVTQMGQEVILRCVPISNHLYFYWYRQILGQKVEFLVSFYNNEISEKSEIFDDQFSVERPDGSNFTLKIRSTKLEDSAMYFCASSEPSSGLAGGYYNEQFFGPGTRLTVL.

Here the CDR3 DNA reads TGTGCCAGCAGCGCGTACCTCCGGTTGGGGTCCTATGGCTACACCTTC. Protein: CASSAYLRLGSYGYTF. The genes are TRBV5-8 and TRBJ1-2; no firm D call. Germline CDR1 and CDR2: SGHTS and YDEGEE. The ends were cut back, 4 bases at V and 4 bases at J, with 20 bases in the middle. CDR3 length: 16 residues.

V usage is TRBV7-2 and J usage is TRBJ1-2; D unresolved. CDR1 is SGHTA, CDR2 FQGNSA, per germline. The V end lost 2 bases, the J end lost 2 bases, and 9 bases lay between the germline ends. The CDR3 covers 14 residues. The DNA for the CDR3 is TGTGCCAGCAGCTTACAACAGACCAACTATGGCTACACCTTC. Its protein is CASSLQQTNYGYTF.

The V and J genes are TRBV7-6 and TRBJ1-3; perhaps TRBD1 as D (5 bases). Looked up from germline, CDR1 is SGHVS and CDR2 is FNYEAQ. This CDR3 has 18 residues. The ends were cut back, 2 bases at V and 0 bases at J, with 17 bases in the middle. CDR3 sequence reads: CASSLLLGPTSSGNTIYF. The CDR3 region has the DNA TGTGCCAGCAGCTTATTGTTGGGGCCAACAAGCTCTGGAAACACCATATATTTT.

The chain links TRBV18 to TRBJ2-2; tentatively, D is TRBD1 (5 bases). The CDR3 loop spans 17 amino acids. Germline loops: CDR1 KGHSH, CDR2 LQKENI. The V gene lost 6 bases and the J gene lost 0 bases, with 17 bases spanning the gap. The CDR3 bases are TGTGCCAGCTCCCCCATTCTTTGGACACCGAACACCGGGGAGCTGTTTTTT. Translated, it gives CASSPILWTPNTGELFF. Drawing the rest from reference TRBV18 and TRBJ2-2, the complete variable domain is NAGVMQNPRHLVRRRGQEARLRCSPMKGHSHVYWYRQLPEEGLKFMVYLQKENIIDESGMPKERFSAEFPKEGPSILRIQQVVRGDSAAYFCASSPILWTPNTGELFFGEGSRLTVL.